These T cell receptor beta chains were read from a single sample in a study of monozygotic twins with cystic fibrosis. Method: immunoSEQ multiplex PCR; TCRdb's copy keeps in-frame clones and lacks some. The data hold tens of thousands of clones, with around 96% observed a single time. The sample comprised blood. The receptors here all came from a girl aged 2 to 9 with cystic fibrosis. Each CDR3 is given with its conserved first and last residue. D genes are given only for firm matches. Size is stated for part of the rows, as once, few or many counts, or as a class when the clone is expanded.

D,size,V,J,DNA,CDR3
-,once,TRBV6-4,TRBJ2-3,TGTGCTAGCACCCTACAGGGACTACCCACAGATACGCAGTATTTT,CASTLQGLPTDTQYF
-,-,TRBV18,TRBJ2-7,TGTGCCAGCTCACCACCAGGGGTCTGGTCGCGAGAGCAGTACTTC,CASSPPGVWSREQYF
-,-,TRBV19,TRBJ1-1,TGTGCCAGTACTCCCGGGGGTCAGAACACTGAAGCTTTCTTT,CASTPGGQNTEAFF
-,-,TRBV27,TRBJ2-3,TGTGCCAGCAGTTTATCGCCTACCACAGATACGCAGTATTTT,CASSLSPTTDTQYF
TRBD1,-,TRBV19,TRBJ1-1,TGTGCCAGTAGTCTTGGCCAGGGGGCTTACACTGAAGCTTTCTTT,CASSLGQGAYTEAFF
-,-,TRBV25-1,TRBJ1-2,TGTGCCAGCTCCCCGGGACACTGGCTTTTCCTCTATGGCTACACCTTC,CASSPGHWLFLYGYTF
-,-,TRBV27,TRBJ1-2,TGTGCCGCCCTATCTGGTGTAGGTGGTGGCTACACCTTC,CAALSGVGGGYTF
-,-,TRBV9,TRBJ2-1,TGTGCCAGCAGCGTCCCCTCTGGCAGCTCACTCCACGGTGAGCAGTTCTTC,CASSVPSGSSLHGEQFF
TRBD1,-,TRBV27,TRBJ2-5,TGTGCCAGCAGTATCGGCACAGGGGCGGGTAGGGAGACCCAGTACTTC,CASSIGTGAGRETQYF
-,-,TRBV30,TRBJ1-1,TGTGCCTGGGACAGCGAGCGGAACACTGAAGCTTTCTTT,CAWDSERNTEAFF
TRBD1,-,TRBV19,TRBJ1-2,TGTGCCAGTAGTCGAGGGGGCATCGGCTATGGCTACACCTTC,CASSRGGIGYGYTF
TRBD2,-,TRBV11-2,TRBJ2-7,TGTGCCAGCAGCTTAGTAGCGGGAGGGCCCCTATCCTACGAGCAGTACTTC,CASSLVAGGPLSYEQYF
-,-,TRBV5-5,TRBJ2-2,TGTGCCAGCAGCCCAACCCGGAACGGGGAGCTGTTTTTT,CASSPTRNGELFF
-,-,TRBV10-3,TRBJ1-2,TGTGCCATCAGTGGGTTTTCGGGGGACACTAACTATGGCTACACCTTC,CAISGFSGDTNYGYTF
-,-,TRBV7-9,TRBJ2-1,TGTGCCAGCAGCCGGGGCCTACCCGAAACCTTGTACAATGAGCAGTTCTTC,CASSRGLPETLYNEQFF
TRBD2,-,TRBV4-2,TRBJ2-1,TGTGCCAGCAGACCTAACCCTAGCGGAAGCTCCTACAATGAGCAGTTCTTC,CASRPNPSGSSYNEQFF
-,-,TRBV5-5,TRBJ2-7,TGTGCCAGCAGCTTGGGCGCCTACGAGCAGTACTTC,CASSLGAYEQYF
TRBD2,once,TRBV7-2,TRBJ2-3,TGTGCCAGCAGCGTAAAAGCGGGAGGGCCAGGGGATACGCAGTATTTT,CASSVKAGGPGDTQYF
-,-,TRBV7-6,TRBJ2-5,TGTGCCAGCAGCTCCCCTAGCGAAGAGACCCAGTACTTC,CASSSPSEETQYF
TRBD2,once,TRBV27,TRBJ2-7,TGTGCCAGCGGGAGGGGAGGGTCCTACGAGCAGTACTTC,CASGRGGSYEQYF
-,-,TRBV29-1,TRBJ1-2,TGCAGCGTTGGGGCAGACTATGGCTACACCTTC,CSVGADYGYTF
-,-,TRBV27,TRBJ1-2,TGTGCCAGCAGTTTATTACAGGGATGGGGCTACACCTTC,CASSLLQGWGYTF
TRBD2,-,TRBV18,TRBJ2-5,TGTGCCAGCTCACCCCAGAAGCGGGAGGGCCAAGAGACCCAGTACTTC,CASSPQKREGQETQYF
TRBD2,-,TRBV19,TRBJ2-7,TGTGCCAGTAGTTCCCGGACTAGCGGCAAAGTCCTCTACGAGCAGTACTTC,CASSSRTSGKVLYEQYF
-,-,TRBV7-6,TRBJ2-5,TGTGCCAGCAGGGGGGGGCAGCGGAGCCAAGAGACCCAGTACTTC,CASRGGQRSQETQYF
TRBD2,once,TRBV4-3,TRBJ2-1,TGCGCCAGCAGCCTTAAGGGTAGCGGGGCCTACAATGAGCAGTTCTTC,CASSLKGSGAYNEQFF
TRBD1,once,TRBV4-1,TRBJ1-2,TGCGCCAGCAGCCTTTGGGACAGGGAGGGGGGCTACACCTTC,CASSLWDREGGYTF
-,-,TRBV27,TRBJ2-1,TGTGCCAGCAATCCGGATCCCCCTTCTCATGAGCAGTTCTTC,CASNPDPPSHEQFF
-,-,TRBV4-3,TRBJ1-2,TGCGCCAGCAGCCAAGACTGGGGGGTTGAATATGGCTACACCTTC,CASSQDWGVEYGYTF
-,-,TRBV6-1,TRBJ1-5,TGTGCCAGCAGTGGTCAGCCACCTGGAAGGGATCAGCCCCAGCATTTT,CASSGQPPGRDQPQHF
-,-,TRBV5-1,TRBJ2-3,TGCGCCAGCCCCTACTATGGGTCAGATACGCAGTATTTT,CASPYYGSDTQYF
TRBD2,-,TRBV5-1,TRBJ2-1,TGCGCCAGCAGCTCCCTGACTAGCGCGGAGAGGGAGCAGTTCTTC,CASSSLTSAEREQFF
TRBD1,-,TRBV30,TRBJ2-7,TGTGCCTGGAGTCCGGACAGGTTCGACGAGCAGTACTTC,CAWSPDRFDEQYF
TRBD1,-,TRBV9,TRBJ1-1,TGTGCCAGCAGCCCACCCTCAGGGGGACGGTCGGAAGCTTTCTTT,CASSPPSGGRSEAFF
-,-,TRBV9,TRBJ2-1,TGTGCCAGCAGCCCCGGGACTGCCAACAATGAGCAGTTCTTC,CASSPGTANNEQFF
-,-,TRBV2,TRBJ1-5,TGTGCCAGCAGATGGGCGGGGATTCAGCCCCAGCATTTT,CASRWAGIQPQHF
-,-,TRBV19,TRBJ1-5,TGTGCCAGTAGTATAGATCCCCCACGCGACACGTCCTTGCGCAATCAGCCCCAGCATTTT,CASSIDPPRDTSLRNQPQHF
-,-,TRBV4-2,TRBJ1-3,TGTGCCAGCAGCCAGGAACAGAACCCTGGAAACACCATATATTTT,CASSQEQNPGNTIYF
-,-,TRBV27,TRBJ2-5,TGTGCCAGCAGTTTACTTCAGGAGCAAGAGACCCAGTACTTC,CASSLLQEQETQYF
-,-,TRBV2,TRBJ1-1,TGTGCCAGCAGTGAACGGTTCCCCTTACGGGGGAGCGTGAAAGCTTTCTTT,CASSERFPLRGSVKAFF
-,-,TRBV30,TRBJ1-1,TGTGCCTGGAGCCCGCGAGCTGAAGCTTTCTTT,CAWSPRAEAFF
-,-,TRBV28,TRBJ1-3,TGTGCCAGCAGTCCCCGCGGAAACACCATATATTTT,CASSPRGNTIYF
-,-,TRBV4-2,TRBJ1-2,TGTGCCAGCAGCCAAGGGGCAGGTGGTAGGACGGGACGGAATGGCTACACCTTC,CASSQGAGGRTGRNGYTF
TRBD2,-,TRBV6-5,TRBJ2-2,TGTGCCAGCAGCCCCGGGAGGGTAGGCGCCGGGGAGCTGTTTTTT,CASSPGRVGAGELFF
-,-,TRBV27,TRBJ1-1,TGTGCCAGCAGTTTAAGGGGTGGGGTCCAGGGGACTGAAGCTTTCTTT,CASSLRGGVQGTEAFF
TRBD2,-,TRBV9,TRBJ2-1,TGTGCCAGCAGCGAGCCTCCGGGACTAGCGCCTAATGAGCAGTTCTTC,CASSEPPGLAPNEQFF
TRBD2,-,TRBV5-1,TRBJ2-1,TGCGCCAGCAGCTTGGAAACTAGCGGTTGGAATGAGCAGTTCTTC,CASSLETSGWNEQFF
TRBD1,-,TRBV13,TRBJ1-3,TGTGCCAGCAGCCGGGAGGGGGCGCGGGGAAACACCATATATTTT,CASSREGARGNTIYF
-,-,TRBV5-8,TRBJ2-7,TGTGCCAGCAGCTTGGTGGTTGCCTTCATCGCTTACGAGCAGTACTTC,CASSLVVAFIAYEQYF
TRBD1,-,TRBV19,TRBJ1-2,TGTGCCAGTAGCAGGGGACAGGGCCGATATGGCTACACCTTC,CASSRGQGRYGYTF
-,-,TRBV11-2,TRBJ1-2,TGTGCCAGCAGCTTAGATGACGGAAACTATGGCTACACCTTC,CASSLDDGNYGYTF
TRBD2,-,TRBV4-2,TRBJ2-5,TGTGCCAGCAGCCAAGAACTAGCGGGAGGGGGGAAAGAGACCCAGTACTTC,CASSQELAGGGKETQYF
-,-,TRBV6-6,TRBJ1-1,TGTGCCAGCAGTTACTCGACCGGGGGCACTGAAGCTTTCTTT,CASSYSTGGTEAFF
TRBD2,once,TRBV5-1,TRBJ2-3,TGCGCCAGCAGCTTATGGGCTAGCGGTAGCACAGATACGCAGTATTTT,CASSLWASGSTDTQYF
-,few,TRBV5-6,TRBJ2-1,TGTGCCAGCAGCTTGGGAGGTAACTCCTACAATGAGCAGTTCTTC,CASSLGGNSYNEQFF
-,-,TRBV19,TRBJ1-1,TGTGCCAGTAGTATCCATTCCACTGAAGCTTTCTTT,CASSIHSTEAFF
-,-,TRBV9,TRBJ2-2,TGTGCCAGCAGCGTAGGGGCAGGGACCACCGGGGAGCTGTTTTTT,CASSVGAGTTGELFF
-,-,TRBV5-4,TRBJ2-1,TGTGCCAGCTCTCCTTGGGGTGACAGTTCGTACAATGAGCAGTTCTTC,CASSPWGDSSYNEQFF
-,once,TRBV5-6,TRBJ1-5,TGTGCCAGCAGCGAACGAGGCGGTCAGCCCCAGCATTTT,CASSERGGQPQHF
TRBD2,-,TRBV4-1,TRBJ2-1,TGCGCCAGCAGCCAAGAGGTGGGGACTAGCGGCTTACCGGGACTTTACAATGAGCAGTTCTTC,CASSQEVGTSGLPGLYNEQFF